The present T cell receptor (beta chain) was sequenced within a study of T cell clones after liver transplantation. The overall study: A pre-transplant mixed lymphocyte reaction with TCRbeta sequencing defined graft-donor-reactive clones followed in post-transplant blood. Three of eight recipients were HCV-positive; others had non-autoimmune, non-viral indications.

To note about this clone: Its antigen remains unknown.

General study findings and limits: Post-transplant time points were not standardized, so conclusions are preliminary.

This CDR3 spans 18 amino acids. Trimming took 4 bases from V and 2 from J; bases not matched to a gene: 5. Germline-derived CDR1 and CDR2 are SGHTA and FQGNSA. Only in-frame clones appear in the TCRdb table, and some are missing; sequencing was by immunoSEQ multiplex PCR. The data contain around 78,000 clones, roughly 83% of them singletons. The chain has TRBV7-2 and TRBJ2-1, with 16 bases fitting TRBD2. The starting material was CD4+ T cells from blood, obtained at the 22-month timepoint. The receptor was isolated from a human patient who received a liver transplant. Some T cells may be graft donor cells. The CDR3 DNA reads TGTGCCAGCAGCTCGGGGACTAGCGGGAGGGAACCCTACAATGAGCAGTTCTTC. Protein: CASSSGTSGREPYNEQFF. The whole variable domain, filled in from reference TRBV7-2 and TRBJ2-1, reads GAGVSQSPSNKVTEKGKDVELRCDPISGHTALYWYRQSLGQGLEFLIYFQGNSAPDKSGLPSDRFSAERTGGSVSTLTIQRTQQEDSAVYLCASSSGTSGREPYNEQFFGPGTRLTVL.